One and the same sample provided the 20 T cell receptor beta chains below, sequenced in a study of shared clonotypes between healthy human individuals. Method: immunoSEQ multiplex PCR; TCRdb's copy keeps in-frame clones and lacks some. The sample lists 2 million or so clones, approximately 95% seen once, with 0.85% to 1.2% in the top ten. In the naive CD8 group, cells lacked CD45RO and were positively selected for CCR7, so terminally differentiated effector memory CD45RA+ cells were left out. Sample: naive CD8+ T cells sorted from blood. These receptors were collected from a man younger than 30 in good health.

The rearrangement links TRBV19 to TRBJ1-3; D remains unclear. CDR1 is LNHDA and CDR2 is SQIVND in the germline V gene (reference sequence). CDR3 size: 15 residues. V lost 6 bases, J lost 8 bases, and 20 bases lay in between. CDR3 DNA sequence: TGTGCCAGTAGCCCCGAAAGGTCAGAAGCGGACACCATATATTTT. Encoded protein: CASSPERSEADTIYF.

This chain joins TRBV4-3 and TRBJ2-2, with D tentatively TRBD2 (6 bases). The CDR3 is 13 amino acids. With 5 bases removed from V and 6 bases from J, the gap between germline ends came to 10 bases. Per the germline V gene, CDR1 is LGHNA and CDR2 is YSLEER. CDR3 protein: CASSEWGAGELFF. The CDR3 region has the DNA TGCGCCAGCAGCGAGTGGGGGGCCGGGGAGCTGTTTTTT.

This chain joins TRBV7-9 and TRBJ2-5; TRBD1 matches 9 bases. The CDR3 loop spans 15 amino acids. V lost 5 bases and J lost 3; bases outside the gene matches: 7. Germline lookup yields CDR1 SEHNR and CDR2 FQNEAQ (reference sequence). CDR3 nucleotides: TGTGCCAGCAGCGACAGGGGGTCGGAGAAAGAGACCCAGTACTTC. It is translated as CASSDRGSEKETQYF.

This clone was seen once. V and J are TRBV5-6 and TRBJ2-5, with 9 bases aligning to TRBD2. The J segment lost 0 bases and the V segment lost 0 bases, leaving 9 bases of the junction unmatched. Germline loops: CDR1 SGHDT, CDR2 YYEEEE. This CDR3 comprises 18 residues. The CDR3 DNA reads TGTGCCAGCAGCTTGGAAGACTTGTCTAGCGGGAACCAAGAGACCCAGTACTTC. It is translated as CASSLEDLSSGNQETQYF.

In this sample, this clone turned up once. V gene TRBV7-9 combines with J gene TRBJ2-1, with D perhaps TRBD2 (7 bases). In germline, CDR1 is SEHNR, CDR2 FQNEAQ (reference sequence). This CDR3 is 18 amino acids long. The V and J ends lost 1 base and 3 bases respectively, with 19 bases between them. The CDR3 region is CASSLESGGRPHYNEQFF. The CDR3 DNA sequence: TGTGCCAGCAGCTTAGAATCCGGGGGGCGACCCCACTACAATGAGCAGTTCTTC.

This clone was seen a single time. The same CDR3 is also encoded by other DNA sequences in this sample. V is TRBV9 and J is TRBJ2-7, with TRBD1 matching 7 bases. Germline values: CDR1 SGDLS, CDR2 YYNGEE. The CDR3 runs 15 residues. The V segment lost 2 bases and the J segment 2 bases; nucleotides outside the gene matches: 7. The CDR3 DNA follows: TGTGCCAGCAGCGTTGGGGACAGCCAAACCTACGAGCAGTACTTC. It translates to CASSVGDSQTYEQYF.

The chain employs TRBV29-1 and TRBJ2-7, with TRBD1 matching 10 bases. The germline V gene has CDR1 SQVTM and CDR2 ANQGSEA. This CDR3 region has 13 residues. The junction had 4 bases not matched to a gene; V was cut back by 4 bases and J by 4 bases. This chain's CDR3 is CSVATGGFYEQYF. The CDR3 region has the DNA TGCAGCGTTGCGACAGGGGGCTTTTACGAGCAGTACTTC.

The chain recombines TRBV19 with TRBJ2-7, with 8 positions matching TRBD2. CDR1 LNHDA and CDR2 SQIVND come from the germline V gene (reference sequence). The CDR3 contains 15 residues. Trimming removed 4 bases from V and 6 bases from J; junction bases left unmatched: 11. This chain's CDR3 is CASSTNLAGAPEQYF. In DNA, the CDR3 is TGTGCCAGTAGTACGAACCTAGCGGGTGCGCCCGAGCAGTACTTC.

V and J are TRBV15 and TRBJ2-6; D is perhaps TRBD2 (6 bases). CDR1 LNHNV and CDR2 YYDKDF come from the germline V gene (reference sequence). V lost 3 bases, J lost 0 bases, and 21 bases lay in between. The CDR3 covers 20 residues. CDR3 region: CATSSGGLGYSDSGANVLTF. The CDR3 coding sequence is TGTGCCACCAGCAGCGGAGGGTTGGGGTATTCCGACTCTGGGGCCAACGTCCTGACTTTC.

CDR3 nucleotide sequence: TGCGCCAGCAGCCCTCACAGGGTGAACACTGAAGCTTTCTTT. It is translated as CASSPHRVNTEAFF. V is TRBV4-1 and J is TRBJ1-1; possibly TRBD1 for D (6 bases). The CDR3 is 14 residues long. The V end was cut by 4 bases, the J end by 0 bases, with 9 bases between. The germline V gene encodes CDR1 MGHRA and CDR2 YSYEKL.

The chain recombines TRBV25-1 with TRBJ2-1; 7 bases are shared with TRBD2. CDR1 and CDR2 (germline): MGHDK, SYGVNS. The length of the CDR3 is 14 residues. Losses at the gene ends were 6 bases for V and 0 bases for J; bases not matched to a gene: 2. This CDR3 is CASRERDSYNEQFF. CDR3 sequence (DNA): TGTGCCAGCAGAGAGCGGGACTCCTACAATGAGCAGTTCTTC.

This chain links TRBV11-2 with TRBJ2-7, with 7 bases fitting TRBD2. Per the germline V gene, CDR1 is SGHAT and CDR2 is FQNNGV. The ends lost 3 bases at V and 5 bases at J; junction bases unmatched: 7. This CDR3 contains 14 residues. CDR3 DNA: TGTGCCAGCAGCTTGTGGGGGGGTGGTGACGAGCAGTACTTC. Residues: CASSLWGGGDEQYF.

The chain has TRBV2 and TRBJ2-1; 10 bases match TRBD2. This CDR3 spans 18 amino acids. Germline CDR1 SNHLY, CDR2 FYNNEI. The V and J ends lost 4 bases and 8 bases, in that order; junction bases with no gene match: 17. This chain's CDR3 is CASSGTSGGHNTDYEQFF. The CDR3 bases are TGTGCCAGCAGTGGGACTAGCGGAGGGCACAATACGGATTATGAGCAGTTCTTC.

About this clone itself: The sample has other DNA sequences that encode this CDR3 too. The chain recombines TRBV6-5 with TRBJ2-5, with a weak D call TRBD2 (5 bases). Trimming removed 2 bases at V and 2 bases at J, with 6 bases between. Germline CDR1 is MNHEY and CDR2 is SVGAGI. This CDR3 has 13 residues. CDR3 sequence reads: CASSYGGQETQYF. The CDR3 bases are TGTGCCAGCAGTTACGGAGGTCAAGAGACCCAGTACTTC.

The chain recombines TRBV5-1 with TRBJ2-7, with 9 bases aligning to TRBD2. There are 18 residues in the CDR3. Germline CDR1 SGHRS, CDR2 YFSETQ. The V gene end was trimmed by 0 bases and the J gene end by 1 base; junction bases not matched to a gene: 11. The CDR3 DNA reads TGCGCCAGCAGCTTGGGGACTAGCGAGCGAAAATGGTCCTACGAGCAGTACTTC. Protein: CASSLGTSERKWSYEQYF.

Note on this clone: Other nucleotide sequences from this sample produce the same CDR3. The chain employs TRBV11-2 and TRBJ2-7, with TRBD2 matching 12 bases. The CDR3 contains 15 residues. V lost 5 bases, J lost 1 base, and 3 bases stayed unmatched. Germline CDR1 is SGHAT and CDR2 is FQNNGV. The CDR3: CASSPGLAGSYEQYF. DNA for the CDR3: TGTGCCAGCAGCCCCGGACTAGCGGGATCCTACGAGCAGTACTTC. The variable domain in full, with the rest retrieved from reference TRBV11-2 and TRBJ2-7, is EAGVAQSPRYKIIEKRQSVAFWCNPISGHATLYWYQQILGQGPKLLIQFQNNGVVDDSQLPKDRFSAERLKGVDSTLKIQPAKLEDSAVYLCASSPGLAGSYEQYFGPGTRLTVT.

With regard to this clone: The sample contains more than one DNA sequence encoding this CDR3. The chain combines TRBV21-1 with TRBJ1-1. TRBV21-1 is a pseudogene segment. The CDR3 has 15 amino acids. The CDR3 nucleotides read TGTGCCAGCAGCAAAGTACTGAAGGGCGTCACTGAAGCTTTCTTT. This translates into CASSKVLKGVTEAFF.

There are a few counts of this clone. The CDR3 nucleotides are TGTGCCAGCAGCTTGGGGCTAGCCCTAGAGACCCAGTACTTC. Amino acid sequence: CASSLGLALETQYF. This sequence joins TRBV5-6 and TRBJ2-5, with a tentative D call TRBD2 (5 bases). Trimming took 0 bases from V and 4 from J, leaving 10 bases between them. This CDR3 region has 14 residues. The germline CDR1 and CDR2 sequences are SGHDT and YYEEEE.

In this sample, this clone turned up once. The chain is built from TRBV27 and TRBJ2-3; 9 nucleotides line up with TRBD1. The V and J ends lost 8 bases and 5 bases, in that order; junction bases with no gene match: 5. Germline CDR1 MNHEY, CDR2 SMNVEV (reference sequence). The CDR3 consists of 13 residues. The CDR3 bases are TGTGCCAGCTCCACAGGGGGCATAGATACGCAGTATTTT. Encoded protein: CASSTGGIDTQYF.

In nucleotides, the CDR3 is TGCAGCGCAAGACAGGGGGACTCCTACGAGCAGTACTTC. Encoded protein: CSARQGDSYEQYF. The chain employs TRBV29-1 and TRBJ2-7; 9 bases fit TRBD1. V gave up 7 bases and J gave up 0 bases; unmatched junction bases: 4. CDR1 and CDR2 (germline): SQVTM, ANQGSEA. The CDR3 is made up of 13 amino acids.